This T cell receptor (beta chain) was captured in a study of memory CD4+ T cells and cytomegalovirus serostatus. Study summary: Healthy Belgian adult donors included several CMV-positive and around 25 CMV-negative people.

The sort gate was single viable CD3+CD4+CD8-CD45RO+ cells for memory CD4+ T cells. Donors' CMV status reflects serum IgG against pp150, pp28, p38, p52. CD4+ T cells were isolated by positive magnetic selection. How the authors handled the data: After removing out-of-frame reads, around 2,100,000 distinct TCRbeta sequences remained. Here immunoSEQ multiplex PCR was the method, and the copy in TCRdb shows in-frame clones only, minus some. The D gene and trimming were derived from the DNA, and the V and J assignments and clone size from that table. The table includes tens of thousands of clones, roughly 77% detected once. This clone was found a few times. Trimming left V 3 bases short and J 6 bases short, with 18 bases between. Germline CDR1 is GTSNPN and CDR2 is SVGIG (reference sequence). CDR3 size: 15 residues.

The chain employs TRBV30 and TRBJ1-5; D perhaps matches TRBD1 (6 bases). The sequencing sample was made of memory CD4+ T cells from blood. This TCR derives from an adult in good health and CMV-seropositive. In DNA, the CDR3 is TGTGCCTGGAGCATCGGGGCAGGGGAAGGTCAGCCCCAGCATTTT. Protein: CAWSIGAGEGQPQHF.